The 5 T cell receptor beta chains listed next were all sequenced from one sample in a study of T cells after yellow fever vaccination. TCRdb reprocessed the 5' RACE reads with MiXCR, giving one entry per CDR3 protein. The table includes a few hundred thousand distinct CDR3 sequences, 10% to 15% detected once. The material was CD4+ T cells sorted from PBMCs, obtained 45 days after the yellow fever booster vaccination. The receptors derive from a man younger than 45 who received the YFV17D yellow fever vaccine.

This clonotype was counted a few times. The genes are TRBV12-3 or TRBV12-4 and TRBJ2-2; no reliable D call. Between the trimmed V and J ends, which lost 5 bases and 2 bases, there was a span of 12 bases. The CDR3 contains 15 residues. CDR3 coding DNA: TGTGCCAGCAGTCGCGGCTCGGCAAACACCGGGGAGCTGTTTTTT. Protein: CASSRGSANTGELFF.

Only a few counts were recorded for this clonotype. The chain uses TRBV12-3 or TRBV12-4 and TRBJ2-5, with TRBD2 matching 13 bases. The CDR3 runs 16 residues. The junction had 13 bases not matched to a gene; V was cut back by 6 bases and J by 9 bases. The chain's CDR3 is CASRRQGTSGKWAQYF. DNA for the CDR3: TGTGCCAGCAGGCGACAGGGGACTAGCGGGAAGTGGGCCCAGTACTTC.

The V and J genes are TRBV7-2 and TRBJ1-4, with TRBD1 as a possible D gene (6 bases). V dropped 5 bases and J dropped 3 bases, with 13 bases sitting between them. The CDR3 is 15 residues long. CDR1 is SGHTA, CDR2 FQGNSA, per germline. The CDR3 DNA follows: TGTGCCAGCAGCCTACAGGGCAGTCCTAATGAAAAACTGTTTTTT. Residues: CASSLQGSPNEKLFF.

This chain uses TRBV6-5 with TRBJ1-2; 7 bases fit TRBD1. Losses at the gene ends were 3 bases for V and 7 bases for J; bases not matched to a gene: 8. The V gene's germline CDR1 is MNHEY and CDR2 SVGAGI. The CDR3 is made up of 14 amino acids. The CDR3 loop reads CASSYKGAWGGYTF. CDR3 in DNA: TGTGCCAGCAGTTATAAGGGGGCATGGGGTGGCTACACCTTC.

At least ten counts were recorded for this clonotype. The chain has TRBV7-6 and TRBJ2-1; 12 nucleotides match TRBD2. With 5 bases clipped from V and 9 bases from J, the junction kept 8 bases outside the gene matches. This CDR3 contains 15 residues. The germline gives CDR1 SGHVS, CDR2 FNYEAQ. The CDR3 sequence: CASSPLAGGPFEQFF. The DNA for the CDR3 is TGTGCCAGCAGCCCCCTAGCGGGAGGGCCCTTTGAGCAGTTCTTC.